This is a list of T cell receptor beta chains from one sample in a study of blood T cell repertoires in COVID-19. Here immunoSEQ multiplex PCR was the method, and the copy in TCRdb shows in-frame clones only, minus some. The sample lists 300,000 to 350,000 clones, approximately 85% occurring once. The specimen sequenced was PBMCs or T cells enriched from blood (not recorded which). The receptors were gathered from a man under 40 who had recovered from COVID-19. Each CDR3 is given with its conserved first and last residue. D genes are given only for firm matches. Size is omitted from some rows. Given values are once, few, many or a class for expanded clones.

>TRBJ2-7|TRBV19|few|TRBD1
CASSRTGGRGYEQYF
TGTGCCAGTAGCCGGACAGGGGGCAGAGGCTACGAGCAGTACTTC
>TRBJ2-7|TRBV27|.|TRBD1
CASSHYSPGQGGEQYF
TGTGCCAGCAGTCACTACTCCCCGGGACAGGGGGGGGAGCAGTACTTC
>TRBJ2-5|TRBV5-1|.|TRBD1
CASGQGPRETQYF
TGCGCCAGCGGACAGGGACCCCGGGAGACCCAGTACTTC
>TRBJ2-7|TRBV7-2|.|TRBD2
CASSRGRYYEQYF
TGTGCCAGCAGCCGCGGGAGGTACTACGAGCAGTACTTC
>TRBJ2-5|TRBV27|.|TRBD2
CASRKGASGGLSQETQYF
TGTGCCAGCAGAAAAGGGGCTAGCGGGGGACTGTCCCAAGAGACCCAGTACTTC
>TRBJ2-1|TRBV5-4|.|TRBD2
CASSAGGETSGGSTQFF
TGTGCCAGCAGCGCTGGAGGGGAGACTAGCGGGGGAAGTACGCAGTTCTTC
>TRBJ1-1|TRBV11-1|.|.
CASSLGRGNTEAFF
TGTGCCAGCAGCTTAGGACGGGGGAACACTGAAGCTTTCTTT
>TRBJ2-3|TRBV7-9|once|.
CASSQNLAGTDTQYF
TGTGCCAGCAGCCAAAACTTAGCGGGCACAGATACGCAGTATTTT
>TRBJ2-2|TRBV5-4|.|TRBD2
CASSLGHSGGAAGELFF
TGTGCCAGCAGCTTGGGTCATAGCGGGGGGGCCGCCGGGGAGCTGTTTTTT
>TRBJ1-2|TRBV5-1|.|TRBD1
CASSSTGGADGYTF
TGCGCCAGCAGCTCAACAGGGGGAGCGGATGGCTACACCTTC
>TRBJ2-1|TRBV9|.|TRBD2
CASSVVGGSNNEQFF
TGTGCCAGCAGCGTAGTGGGGGGGTCAAACAATGAGCAGTTCTTC
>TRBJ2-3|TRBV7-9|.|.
CASSFPHTRASTDTQYF
TGTGCCAGCAGCTTCCCCCATACTAGGGCAAGCACAGATACGCAGTATTTT
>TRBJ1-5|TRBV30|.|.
CAWSPQGDQPQHF
TGTGCCTGGAGTCCCCAGGGCGATCAGCCCCAGCATTTT
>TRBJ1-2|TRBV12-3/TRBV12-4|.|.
CASRRLRGGYTF
TGTGCCAGCAGAAGGCTTAGGGGTGGCTACACCTTC
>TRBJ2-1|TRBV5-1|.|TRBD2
CASSLGTSLDEQFF
TGCGCCAGCAGCCTCGGGACTAGCCTCGATGAGCAGTTCTTC
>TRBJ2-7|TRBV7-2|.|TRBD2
CASSRRAASGGPTYEQYF
TGTGCCAGCAGCCGCAGGGCGGCTAGCGGGGGCCCCACCTACGAGCAGTACTTC
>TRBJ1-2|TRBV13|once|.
CASSHRDLTLNYGYTF
TGTGCCAGCAGCCACCGGGATCTCACCCTTAACTATGGCTACACCTTC
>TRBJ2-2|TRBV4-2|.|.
CASSQDPVGTGELFF
TGTGCCAGCAGCCAAGATCCGGTCGGCACCGGGGAGCTGTTTTTT
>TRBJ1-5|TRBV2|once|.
CASSRRGGYSNQPQHF
TGTGCCAGCTCCCGTCGGGGGGGATATAGCAATCAGCCCCAGCATTTT
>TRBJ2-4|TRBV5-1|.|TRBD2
CASSLEVGGASLGKNIQYF
TGCGCCAGCAGCTTGGAGGTCGGGGGGGCCTCCTTAGGCAAAAACATTCAGTACTTC
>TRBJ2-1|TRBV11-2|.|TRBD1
CASSTQGLGSNEQFF
TGTGCCAGCAGCACACAGGGGTTGGGGTCCAATGAGCAGTTCTTC
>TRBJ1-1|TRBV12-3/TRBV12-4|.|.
CASGYRNTEAFF
TGTGCCAGCGGTTACAGGAACACTGAAGCTTTCTTT
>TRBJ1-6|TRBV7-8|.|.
CASSLDRVHSPLHF
TGTGCCAGCAGCTTAGACAGGGTCCATTCACCCCTCCACTTT
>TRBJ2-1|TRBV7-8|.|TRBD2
CASSVQLAGRSEQFF
TGTGCCAGCAGCGTCCAACTAGCGGGTCGCAGTGAGCAGTTCTTC
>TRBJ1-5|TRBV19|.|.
CASRRTATNQPQHF
TGTGCCAGTAGGAGGACAGCTACCAATCAGCCCCAGCATTTT